A selection of T cell receptor beta chains follows, all from one sample in a study of T-cell memory formation after mild COVID-19. TCRdb called the 5' RACE reads again in MiXCR, with one record for every CDR3 protein. The sample lists about 620,000 distinct CDR3 sequences, roughly 18% occurring once. Sequenced: PBMCs or a T cell subset sorted from them (not recorded which). Every receptor here comes from an adult woman who had mild COVID-19 (a few samples of this study predate the infection). Cell type and time point are not known. Both conserved end residues are part of each CDR3. The order of the fields is CDR3 length, V gene, J gene, clone size, D gene, CDR3 DNA, CDR3 protein. D genes are given only for firm matches. Some rows have no size entry. The others give once, few or many, or a class for an expanded clone.

14	TRBV6-6	TRBJ1-4	few	.	TGTGCCAGCACTACGACACCCCCTAATGAAAAACTGTTTTTT	CASTTTPPNEKLFF
16	TRBV7-6	TRBJ1-1	few	.	TGTGCCAGCAGCTTAGATGGCGGGGGGGCTGGAACTGAAGCTTTCTTT	CASSLDGGGAGTEAFF
11	TRBV20-1	TRBJ2-1	.	.	TGCAGTAAAGGTCCTGGAGGTGAGCAGTTCTTC	CSKGPGGEQFF
16	TRBV5-5	TRBJ1-5	.	.	TGTGCCAGCAGCTTGGAGGCCGGGATGAGCAATCAGCCCCAGCATTTT	CASSLEAGMSNQPQHF
17	TRBV5-1	TRBJ2-2	few	TRBD2	TGCGCCAGCAGCTTAAGCCCGCTAGCGGGATCCACCGGGGAGCTGTTTTTT	CASSLSPLAGSTGELFF
15	TRBV7-2	TRBJ2-3	.	.	TGTGCCAGCAGCGTGGAATACCTTCGCACAGATACGCAGTATTTT	CASSVEYLRTDTQYF
15	TRBV20-1	TRBJ1-1	.	.	TGCAGTGCTAGAGATTTCCGGGGAGTCGACACTGAAGCTTTCTTT	CSARDFRGVDTEAFF
17	TRBV4-1	TRBJ1-4	.	.	TGCGCCAGCAGCCAAGAGCGAGGGACGGAAGGCGTTAAAAAACTGTTTTTT	CASSQERGTEGVKKLFF
15	TRBV24-1	TRBJ2-5	.	.	TGTGCCACCAGTGACTCAAGACCAGGCGGAGAGACCCAGTACTTC	CATSDSRPGGETQYF
14	TRBV5-6	TRBJ2-5	.	.	TGTGCCAGCAGCGGTGGGGGGCGGGGCGAGACCCAGTACTTC	CASSGGGRGETQYF
15	TRBV13	TRBJ2-7	few	TRBD1	TGTGCCAGCAGCCGGGGGGACAGGGATTCCTACGAGCAGTACTTC	CASSRGDRDSYEQYF
14	TRBV2	TRBJ1-5	.	.	TGTGCCAGCAGTGATACAGCCAGAAATCAGCCCCAGCATTTT	CASSDTARNQPQHF
13	TRBV24-1	TRBJ1-1	.	TRBD1	TGTGCCACCAGGATACCAGGGGGCTCTGAAGCTTTCTTT	CATRIPGGSEAFF
16	TRBV3-1	TRBJ1-1	few	.	TGTGCCAGCAGCCAAGATGATGGATACATGAACACTGAAGCTTTCTTT	CASSQDDGYMNTEAFF
12	TRBV6-5	TRBJ1-2	.	.	TGTGCCAGCAGACCGACAGGATATGGCTACACCTTC	CASRPTGYGYTF
17	TRBV5-8	TRBJ1-1	few	TRBD1	TGTGCCAGCAGCTCCCGGACAGGGTCGCCTAAGAACACTGAAGCTTTCTTT	CASSSRTGSPKNTEAFF
16	TRBV18	TRBJ2-7	.	.	TGTGCCAGCTCACCGCCTAATCGACAGGACCCCTACGAGCAGTACTTC	CASSPPNRQDPYEQYF
14	TRBV24-1	TRBJ2-1	.	TRBD2	TGTGCCACCAGTGATGGGACTAGCGGGGGCGAGCAGTTCTTC	CATSDGTSGGEQFF
14	TRBV7-7	TRBJ2-5	many	.	TGTGCCAGCAGCTTATCGGGATTCCAAGAGACCCAGTACTTC	CASSLSGFQETQYF
15	TRBV6-2/TRBV6-3	TRBJ2-5	.	.	TGTGCCAGCAGTTACCGGACACGGAACAAAGAGACCCAGTACTTC	CASSYRTRNKETQYF
17	TRBV28	TRBJ2-7	.	.	TGTGCCAGCAGTTTTGACGCCCCCCTGGGCCGAGGGTACGAGCAGTACTTC	CASSFDAPLGRGYEQYF
13	TRBV7-2	TRBJ2-3	few	.	TGTGCCAGCAGCTCGGACCTCTGGTATACGCAGTATTTT	CASSSDLWYTQYF
10	TRBV29-1	TRBJ1-1	.	.	TGCAGCGTTTGGAACACTGAAGCTTTCTTT	CSVWNTEAFF
15	TRBV28	TRBJ2-1	.	.	TGTGCCAGCTTGGGGCTTGCGGGAACATACAATGAGCAGTTCTTC	CASLGLAGTYNEQFF
17	TRBV7-8	TRBJ2-3	.	TRBD2	TGTGCCAGCAAGCTTACATCCACTAGCGGGTCAATAGATACGCAGTATTTT	CASKLTSTSGSIDTQYF
13	TRBV2	TRBJ2-7	few	TRBD1	TGTGCCAGCAGTGGGGACAGGGGGCTTGGGCAGTACTTC	CASSGDRGLGQYF
16	TRBV19	TRBJ2-1	.	.	TGTGCCAGTAGTATAGTCGGAGGAAATCTCTACAATGAGCAGTTCTTC	CASSIVGGNLYNEQFF
14	TRBV2	TRBJ2-2	.	.	TGTGCCAGCGGTCTAGCAAGGGCCACCGGGGAGCTGTTTTTT	CASGLARATGELFF
16	TRBV24-1	TRBJ2-1	.	TRBD2	TGTGCCACCAGTGACCGGAGGACTAGCAGAGGCGATGAGCAGTTCTTC	CATSDRRTSRGDEQFF
14	TRBV20-1	TRBJ2-1	.	.	TGCAGTGCAACTGAGGGGGGCCAGAGAAATGAGCAGTTCTTC	CSATEGGQRNEQFF
14	TRBV5-1	TRBJ2-1	.	TRBD1	TGCGCCAGCAGTCTTATACAGGGGAACAATGAGCAGTTCTTC	CASSLIQGNNEQFF
16	TRBV12-3/TRBV12-4	TRBJ1-2	.	.	TGTGCCAGCAGGCCGCGGACGGGGGGGGCTATCTATGGCTACACCTTC	CASRPRTGGAIYGYTF
20	TRBV6-5	TRBJ2-3	few	TRBD2	TGTGCCAGCAGTCCCCACCAACTAGCGGGAGGGCCTGTTGGGACAGATACGCAGTATTTT	CASSPHQLAGGPVGTDTQYF
18	TRBV4-1	TRBJ2-2	few	.	TGCGCCAGCAGCCAAGAAAGGGTTGGGCGGGTGAACACCGGGGAGCTGTTTTTT	CASSQERVGRVNTGELFF
12	TRBV12-3/TRBV12-4	TRBJ1-3	few	.	TGTGCCAGCGGCCGAGAACCAAACACCATATATTTT	CASGREPNTIYF
13	TRBV15	TRBJ2-5	few	.	TGTGCCACCAGCAGAGATTTGGCGGAGACCCAGTACTTC	CATSRDLAETQYF
14	TRBV20-1	TRBJ2-3	.	TRBD1	TGCAGTGCTAGAACGGGACAGGGGTTCGGTACGCAGTATTTT	CSARTGQGFGTQYF
16	TRBV29-1	TRBJ1-2	.	.	TGCAGCGTTGAACCCGGAATAGAGGGGACTAACTATGGCTACACCTTC	CSVEPGIEGTNYGYTF
17	TRBV19	TRBJ2-6	.	.	TGTGCCAGTAGTCTTCCCGGGATGGAGACTGGGGCCAACGTCCTGACTTTC	CASSLPGMETGANVLTF
15	TRBV6-2/TRBV6-3	TRBJ1-1	many	TRBD1	TGTGCCAGCAGCGACGACAGGGGTGGAGGAACTGAAGCTTTCTTT	CASSDDRGGGTEAFF
12	TRBV7-9	TRBJ1-2	.	.	TGTGCCAGCAGCCTCGAGGAGCGTGGCTACACCTTC	CASSLEERGYTF
15	TRBV6-5	TRBJ1-1	few	TRBD1	TGTGCCAGCAGTTACACCGGGACAGGGCGTACTGAAGCTTTCTTT	CASSYTGTGRTEAFF
13	TRBV29-1	TRBJ2-1	.	.	TGCAGCGGGGACCAGGGTATTGGAAATGAGCAGTTCTTC	CSGDQGIGNEQFF
14	TRBV4-3	TRBJ2-3	few	.	TGCGCCAGCAGCCAAGCGGAAGGAGGAGATACGCAGTATTTT	CASSQAEGGDTQYF
13	TRBV5-6	TRBJ2-1	few	.	TGTGCCAGCAGCTTGATTGCATACAATGAGCAGTTCTTC	CASSLIAYNEQFF